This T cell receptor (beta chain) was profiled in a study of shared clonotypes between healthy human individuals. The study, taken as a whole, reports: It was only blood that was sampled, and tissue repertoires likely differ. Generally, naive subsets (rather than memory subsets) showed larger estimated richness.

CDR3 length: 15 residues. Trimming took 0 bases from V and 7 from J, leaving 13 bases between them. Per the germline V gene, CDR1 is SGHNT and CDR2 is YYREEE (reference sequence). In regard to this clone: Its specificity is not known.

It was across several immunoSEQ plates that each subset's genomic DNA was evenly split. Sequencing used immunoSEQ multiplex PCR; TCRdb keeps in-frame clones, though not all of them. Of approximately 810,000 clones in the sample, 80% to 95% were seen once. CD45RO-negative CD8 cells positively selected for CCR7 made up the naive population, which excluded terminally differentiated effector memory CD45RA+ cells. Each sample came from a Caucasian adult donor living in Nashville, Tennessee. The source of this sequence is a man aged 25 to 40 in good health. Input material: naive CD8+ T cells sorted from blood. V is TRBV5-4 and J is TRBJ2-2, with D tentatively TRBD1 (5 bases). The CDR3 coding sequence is TGTGCCAGCAGCTTGGACAGGTTAAGTGGCGGGGAGCTGTTTTTT. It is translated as CASSLDRLSGGELFF.